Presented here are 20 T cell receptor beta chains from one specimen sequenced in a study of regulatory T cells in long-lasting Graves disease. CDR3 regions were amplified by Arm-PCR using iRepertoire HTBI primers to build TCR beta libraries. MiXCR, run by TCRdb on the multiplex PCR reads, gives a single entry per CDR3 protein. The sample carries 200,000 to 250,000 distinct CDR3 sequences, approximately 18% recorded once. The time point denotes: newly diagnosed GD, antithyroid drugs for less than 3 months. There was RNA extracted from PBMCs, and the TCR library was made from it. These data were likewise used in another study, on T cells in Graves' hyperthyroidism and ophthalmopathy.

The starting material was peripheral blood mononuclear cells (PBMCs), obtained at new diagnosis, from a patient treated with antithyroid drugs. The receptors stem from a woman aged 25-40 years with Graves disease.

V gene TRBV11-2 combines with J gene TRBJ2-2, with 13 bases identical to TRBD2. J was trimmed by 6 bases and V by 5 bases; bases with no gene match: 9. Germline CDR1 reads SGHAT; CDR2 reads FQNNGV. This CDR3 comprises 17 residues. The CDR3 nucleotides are TGTGCCAGCAGCCCTGGACTAGCGGGAGATTTTCCCGGGGAGCTGTTTTTT. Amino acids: CASSPGLAGDFPGELFF.

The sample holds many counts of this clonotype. The CDR3 nucleotides are TGTGCCAGCTCACCAAGGGCACGGACAGGGGGATCCTACGAGCAGTACTTC. Its protein is CASSPRARTGGSYEQYF. The chain has TRBV18 and TRBJ2-7; 10 nucleotides line up with TRBD1. The CDR3 sequence is 17 residues long. V lost 2 bases to trimming and J lost 1 base; unmatched junction nucleotides: 8. Per germline, CDR1 KGHSH and CDR2 LQKENI.

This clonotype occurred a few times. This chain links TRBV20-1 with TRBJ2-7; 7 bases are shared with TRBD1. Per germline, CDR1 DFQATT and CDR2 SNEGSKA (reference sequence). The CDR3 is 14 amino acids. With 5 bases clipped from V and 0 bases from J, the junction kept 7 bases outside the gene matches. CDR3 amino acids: CSAATGDFSYEQYF. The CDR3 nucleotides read TGCAGTGCTGCCACAGGGGATTTCTCCTACGAGCAGTACTTC.

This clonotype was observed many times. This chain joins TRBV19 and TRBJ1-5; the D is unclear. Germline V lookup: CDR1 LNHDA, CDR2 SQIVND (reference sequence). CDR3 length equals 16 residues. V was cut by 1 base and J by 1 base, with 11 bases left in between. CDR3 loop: CASSIGTATSNQPQHF. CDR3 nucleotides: TGTGCCAGTAGTATAGGTACAGCAACAAGCAATCAGCCCCAGCATTTT.

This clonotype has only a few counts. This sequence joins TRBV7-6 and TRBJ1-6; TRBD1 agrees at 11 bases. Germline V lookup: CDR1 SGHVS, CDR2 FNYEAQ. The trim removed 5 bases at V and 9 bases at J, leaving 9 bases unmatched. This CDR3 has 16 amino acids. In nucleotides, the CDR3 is TGTGCCAGCAGCCCCGATTGGGGACAGGGGGTTTCACCCCTCCACTTT. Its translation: CASSPDWGQGVSPLHF.

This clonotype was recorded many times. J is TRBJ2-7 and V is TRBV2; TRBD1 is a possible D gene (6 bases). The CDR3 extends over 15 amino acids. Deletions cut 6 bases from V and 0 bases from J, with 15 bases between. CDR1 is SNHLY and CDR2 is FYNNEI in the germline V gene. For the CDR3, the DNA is TGTGCCAGCAGGCTCCGGGACACTAACTCCTACGAGCAGTACTTC. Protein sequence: CASRLRDTNSYEQYF.

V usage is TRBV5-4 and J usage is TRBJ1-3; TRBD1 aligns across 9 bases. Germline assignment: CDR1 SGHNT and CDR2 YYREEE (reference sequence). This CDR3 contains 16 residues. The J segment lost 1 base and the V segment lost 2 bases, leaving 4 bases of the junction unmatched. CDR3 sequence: CASSFGTGWSGNTIYF. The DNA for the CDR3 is TGTGCCAGCAGCTTTGGGACAGGGTGGTCTGGAAACACCATATATTTT.

CDR3 DNA: TGTGCCAGCAGTTTATTTTTCGGGACAGCCTCCTACGAGCAGTACTTC. This encodes CASSLFFGTASYEQYF. This chain links TRBV28 with TRBJ2-7, with 7 bases fitting TRBD1. The CDR3 is 16 amino acids. Trimming cost V 1 base and J 0 bases; bases outside gene matches: 6. Germline V gene lookup returns CDR1 MDHEN and CDR2 SYDVKM.

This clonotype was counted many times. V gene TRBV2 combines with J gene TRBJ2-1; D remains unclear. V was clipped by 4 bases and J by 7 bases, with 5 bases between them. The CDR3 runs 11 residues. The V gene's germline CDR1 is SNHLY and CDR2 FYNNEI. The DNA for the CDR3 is TGTGCCAGCAGTGTGACGAATGAGCAGTTCTTC. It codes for CASSVTNEQFF.

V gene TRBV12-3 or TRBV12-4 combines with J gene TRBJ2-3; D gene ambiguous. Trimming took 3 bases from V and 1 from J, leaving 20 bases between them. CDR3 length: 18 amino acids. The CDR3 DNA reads TGTGCCAGCAGTTTTAATCTCATAACCTTCTCCCGCACAGATACGCAGTATTTT. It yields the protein CASSFNLITFSRTDTQYF.

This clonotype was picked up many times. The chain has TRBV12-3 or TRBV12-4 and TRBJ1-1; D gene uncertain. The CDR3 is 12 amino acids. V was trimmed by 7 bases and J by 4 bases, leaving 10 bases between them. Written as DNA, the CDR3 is TGTGCCAGCACCTTTGGCCCCACTGAAGCTTTCTTT. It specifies CASTFGPTEAFF.

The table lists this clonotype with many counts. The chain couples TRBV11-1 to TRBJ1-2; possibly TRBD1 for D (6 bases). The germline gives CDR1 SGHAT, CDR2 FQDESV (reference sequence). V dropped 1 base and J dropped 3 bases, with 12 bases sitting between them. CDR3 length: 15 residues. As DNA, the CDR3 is TGTGCCAGCAGCTTAGATCGCCGGACAGACTATGGCTACACCTTC. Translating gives CASSLDRRTDYGYTF.

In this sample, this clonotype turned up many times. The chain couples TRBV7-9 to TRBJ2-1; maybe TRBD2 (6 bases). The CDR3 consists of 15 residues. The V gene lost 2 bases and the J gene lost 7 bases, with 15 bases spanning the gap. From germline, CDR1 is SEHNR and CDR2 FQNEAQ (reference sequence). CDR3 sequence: CASSLISGVGNEQFF. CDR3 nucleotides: TGTGCCAGCAGCTTAATTTCGGGGGTAGGGAATGAGCAGTTCTTC. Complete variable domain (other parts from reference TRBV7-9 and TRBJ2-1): DTGVSQNPRHKITKRGQNVTFRCDPISEHNRLYWYRQTLGQGPEFLTYFQNEAQLEKSRLLSDRFSAERPKGSFSTLEIQRTEQGDSAMYLCASSLISGVGNEQFFGPGTRLTVL.

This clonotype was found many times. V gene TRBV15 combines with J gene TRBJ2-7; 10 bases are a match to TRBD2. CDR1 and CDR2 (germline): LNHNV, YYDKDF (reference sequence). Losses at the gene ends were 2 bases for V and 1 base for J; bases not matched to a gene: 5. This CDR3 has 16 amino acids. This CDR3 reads CATSRLTSGTSYEQYF. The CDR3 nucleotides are TGTGCCACCAGCAGACTAACTAGCGGGACATCCTACGAGCAGTACTTC.

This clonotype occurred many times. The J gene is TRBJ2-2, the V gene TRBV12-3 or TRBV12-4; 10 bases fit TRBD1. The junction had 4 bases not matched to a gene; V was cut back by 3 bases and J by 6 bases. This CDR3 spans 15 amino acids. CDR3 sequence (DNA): TGTGCCAGCAGTTTTGGGACAGGGGTCCCCGGGGAGCTGTTTTTT. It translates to CASSFGTGVPGELFF.

The CDR3 loop is CASSFTRAEQYF. CDR3 DNA sequence: TGTGCCAGCAGTTTTACCAGAGCCGAGCAGTACTTC. This sequence joins TRBV12-3 or TRBV12-4 and TRBJ2-7; no firm D call. Trimming shortened V by 3 bases and J by 6 bases, and 9 bases separated the two germline ends. CDR3 length: 12 residues.

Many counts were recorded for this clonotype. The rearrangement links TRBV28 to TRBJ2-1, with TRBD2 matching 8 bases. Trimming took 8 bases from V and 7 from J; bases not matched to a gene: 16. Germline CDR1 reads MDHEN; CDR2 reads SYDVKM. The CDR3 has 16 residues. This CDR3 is CASLKSGGLEWNEQFF. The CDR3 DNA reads TGTGCCAGCCTAAAATCGGGGGGGCTGGAGTGGAATGAGCAGTTCTTC.

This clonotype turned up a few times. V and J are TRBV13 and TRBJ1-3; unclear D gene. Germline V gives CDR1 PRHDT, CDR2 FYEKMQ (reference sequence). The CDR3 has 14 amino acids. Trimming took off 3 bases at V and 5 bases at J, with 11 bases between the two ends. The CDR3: CASSLVGSRNTIYF. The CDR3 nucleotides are TGTGCCAGCAGCTTGGTGGGGAGTCGAAACACCATATATTTT. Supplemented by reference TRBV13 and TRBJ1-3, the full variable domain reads AAGVIQSPRHLIKEKRETATLKCYPIPRHDTVYWYQQGPGQDPQFLISFYEKMQSDKGSIPDRFSAQQFSDYHSELNMSSLELGDSALYFCASSLVGSRNTIYFGEGSWLTVV.

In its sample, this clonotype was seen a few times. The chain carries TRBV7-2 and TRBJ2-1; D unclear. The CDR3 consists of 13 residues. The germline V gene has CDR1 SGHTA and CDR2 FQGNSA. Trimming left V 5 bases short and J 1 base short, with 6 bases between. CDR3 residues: CASSPQSYNEQFF. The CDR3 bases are TGTGCCAGCAGCCCTCAATCCTACAATGAGCAGTTCTTC.

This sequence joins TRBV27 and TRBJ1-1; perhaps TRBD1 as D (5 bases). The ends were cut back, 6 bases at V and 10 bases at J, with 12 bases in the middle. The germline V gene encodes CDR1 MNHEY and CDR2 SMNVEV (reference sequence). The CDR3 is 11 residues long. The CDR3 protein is CASRWGVVAFF. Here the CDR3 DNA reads TGTGCCAGCAGATGGGGGGTCGTAGCTTTCTTT.